The count of the clone carrying this TCR beta chain is one. Using immunoSEQ multiplex PCR, the repertoire was profiled, and TCRdb retains in-frame clones only, with some absent. The table shows some 700,000 clones, with roughly 87% occurring only once. This sample was taken from a study of shared clonotypes between healthy human individuals. Looking at the study overall: Per donor, CD8 memory used one plate, CD8 naive used two, CD4 memory used three and CD4 naive used three.

The V gene's germline CDR1 is MDHEN and CDR2 SYDVKM. The CDR3 is 15 residues long. J lost 7 bases, V lost 6 bases, and 13 bases had no gene match. The source material was memory CD8+ T cells from PBMCs. Subset noted: CD45RO+ cells pooled with CCR7-negative TemRA cells. The origin of this receptor is a man in his late teens or twenties in good health. Some clones in this sample may be carry-over from other donors' samples. The chain couples TRBV28 to TRBJ1-2; 8 bases map to TRBD1. The CDR3 region is CASSQGGQDIFGYTF. The CDR3 DNA reads TGTGCCAGCAGCCAGGGGGGACAGGACATTTTTGGCTACACCTTC.